Shown below are 8 T cell receptor beta chains from a single sample sequenced in a study of tissue T cells after allogeneic stem cell transplantation. The repertoire was sequenced with immunoSEQ multiplex PCR; TCRdb's copy has only in-frame clones and lacks some. The sample holds tens of thousands of clones, 65% to 80% seen once. Sequencing input: sorted cells pooled from one or two spleens. The receptors stem from a pool of C57BL/6 mice in good health.

Comment on this clone: Mouse gene names apply. The read terminates 1 residue ahead of where the CDR3 ends, so the germline J gene completes it. The rearrangement uses TRBV13-2 and TRBJ2-7, with D unresolved. Germline V CDR1 and CDR2: NNHNN, SYGAGS (reference sequence). V was trimmed by 0 bases and J by 5 bases, leaving 6 bases between them. This CDR3 has 12 amino acids. Partial CDR3 DNA: TGTGCCAGCGGTGATGCCCGTCATGAACAGTAC. Translated, it gives CASGDARHEQY. The CDR3 in its entirety is CASGDARHEQYF.

On this clone: Any gene name here is a mouse gene name. Other DNA sequences in the same sample also yield this CDR3. The CDR3 DNA, read in part, is TGTGCCAGCTCTCTAGACAACTATGAACAGTAC. It codes for CASSLDNYEQY. The entire CDR3 sequence reads CASSLDNYEQYF. V is TRBV12-1 and J is TRBJ2-7; D call uncertain. The read stops 1 residue short of the end of the CDR3; the missing end is completed from the germline J gene. The CDR3 loop spans 12 amino acids. V dropped 1 base and J dropped 3 bases, with 6 bases sitting between them. The germline gives CDR1 SGHSN, CDR2 HYEKVE.

With respect to this clone: The listed genes are named as in mouse. The CDR3 is cut off 1 residue early in the read; its end comes from the germline J gene. This sequence joins TRBV24 and TRBJ2-3, with 9 bases aligning to TRBD2. V was pared by 0 bases and J by 4 bases, with 2 bases of the junction left unmatched. This CDR3 is 15 amino acids long. The germline V gene has CDR1 KGHTA and CDR2 FRNEEI. CDR3 bases read: TGTGCCAGCAGTCTGTACTGGGGGGGTTCAGAAACGCTGTAT. The encoded protein is CASSLYWGGSETLY. The whole CDR3 protein reads CASSLYWGGSETLYF.

A note on this clone: Gene names refer to mouse genes. The sequence runs out 1 residue before the end of the CDR3; the remainder is reconstructed from the germline J gene. The chain uses TRBV4 and TRBJ2-3, with 11 bases matching TRBD2. CDR1 is LGHDT and CDR2 is YNNKQL in the germline V gene (reference sequence). The CDR3 spans 15 residues. The ends lost 5 bases at V and 3 bases at J; junction bases unmatched: 4. CDR3: CASSTGGARAETLYF. CDR3 bases read: TGTGCCAGCAGCACTGGGGGGGCGCGGGCAGAAACGCTGTAT.

Note on this clone: Gene and germline names: mouse. Coverage ceases 1 residue before the CDR3 finishes, and the germline J gene fills in the end. The chain uses TRBV13-1 and TRBJ2-2, with 8 bases lining up with TRBD2. CDR1 and CDR2 from the germline V gene are NSHNY and SYGAGN. There are 16 residues in the CDR3. After removal of 2 bases from V and 0 bases from J, the junction contained 3 bases not matched to a gene. Incomplete CDR3 DNA: TGTGCCAGCAGTGACACTGGGGGAGCAAACACCGGGCAGCTCTAC. Its translation is CASSDTGGANTGQLY. The full CDR3 protein reads CASSDTGGANTGQLYF.

A word on this clone: Germline and genes here are mouse. The read finishes 1 residue shy of the CDR3 end, and the germline J gene is used to complete it. V and J are TRBV31 and TRBJ1-5; maybe TRBD1 (6 bases). Germline-derived CDR1 and CDR2 are GKSSPN and SITVG. The V end was cut by 3 bases, the J end by 3 bases, with 9 bases between. The CDR3 has 13 amino acids. Partial CDR3 DNA: TGTGCCTGGAGGGGGACAACCAACCAGGCTCCGCTT. The encoded protein is CAWRGTTNQAPL. The full-length CDR3 reads as CAWRGTTNQAPLF. The complete variable domain, with remaining parts taken from reference TRBV31 and TRBJ1-5, reads AQTIHQWPVAEIKAVGSPLSLGCTIKGKSSPNLYWYWQATGGTLQQLFYSITVGQVESVVQLNLSASRPKDDQFILSTEKLLLSHSGFYLCAWRGTTNQAPLFGEGTRLSVL.

Note on this clone: Gene and germline names: mouse. The read is 1 residue too short to cover the CDR3 end, so that end is filled in from the germline J gene. The chain employs TRBV13-1 and TRBJ2-5; 10 positions agree with TRBD2. J lost 3 bases, V lost 3 bases, and 4 bases had no gene match. Germline V CDR1 and CDR2: NSHNY, SYGAGN. The CDR3 has 15 amino acids. CDR3 sequence reads: CASSGSDWGQDTQYF. CDR3 DNA (partial): TGTGCCAGCAGTGGCTCGGACTGGGGGCAAGACACCCAGTAC.

As to this clone: The genes and germline here are from mouse. The read halts 1 residue ahead of the CDR3 end, with the missing end drawn from the germline J gene. The chain combines TRBV13-2 with TRBJ2-5; TRBD2 might be the D (6 bases). V shed 2 bases and J shed 7 bases, with 8 bases lying between them. The CDR3 has 12 amino acids. Looked up from germline, CDR1 is NNHNN and CDR2 is SYGAGS (reference sequence). The sequenced CDR3 bases are TGTGCCAGCGGTGACCTGGGGAACACCCAGTAC. Translation: CASGDLGNTQY. The full CDR3 protein reads CASGDLGNTQYF.